This T cell receptor (beta chain) is drawn from a study of blood T cell repertoires in COVID-19. On the study more broadly: Acute and convalescent COVID-19 specimens originated in the United States, Italy and Spain.

Original processing methods: Amplifying reference gene primers gave estimates of nucleated cell counts. This table comes from immunoSEQ multiplex PCR, and its TCRdb copy is limited to in-frame clones, with some not included. V, J and clone size are taken as reported in that table, and D and trimming were inferred from the DNA itself. The sample has some 100,000 clones, around 82% seen once. Germline V gene sequence: CDR1 SGHVS, CDR2 FQNEAQ. CDR3 size: 15 residues. With 1 base removed from V and 4 bases from J, the gap between germline ends came to 14 bases. The sequence derives from a man aged 50-60 years with active or convalescent COVID-19. Sequenced material: peripheral blood. The V call is TRBV7-8, the J call TRBJ2-7; D not resolved. The CDR3 region has the DNA TGTGCCAGCAGCTTAGACCGCAGGCTTGCTTACGAGCAGTACTTC. It codes for CASSLDRRLAYEQYF.